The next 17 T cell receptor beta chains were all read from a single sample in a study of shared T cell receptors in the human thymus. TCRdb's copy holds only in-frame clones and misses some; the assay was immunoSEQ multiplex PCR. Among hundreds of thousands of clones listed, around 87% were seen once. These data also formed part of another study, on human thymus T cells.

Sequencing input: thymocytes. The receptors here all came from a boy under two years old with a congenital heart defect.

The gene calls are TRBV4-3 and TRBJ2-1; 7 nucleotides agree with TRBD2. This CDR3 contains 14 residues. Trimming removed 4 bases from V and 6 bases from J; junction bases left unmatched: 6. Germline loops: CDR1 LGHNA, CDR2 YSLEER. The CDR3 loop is CASSPGGGVNEQFF. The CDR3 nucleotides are TGCGCCAGCAGCCCCGGTGGGGGGGTCAATGAGCAGTTCTTC.

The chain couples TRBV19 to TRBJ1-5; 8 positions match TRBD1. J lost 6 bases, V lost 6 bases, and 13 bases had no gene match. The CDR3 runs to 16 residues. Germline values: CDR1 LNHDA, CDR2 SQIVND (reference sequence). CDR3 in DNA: TGTGCCAGTAGGCAAGCAGGACAGGGAGAAAGTCAGCCCCAGCATTTT. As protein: CASRQAGQGESQPQHF.

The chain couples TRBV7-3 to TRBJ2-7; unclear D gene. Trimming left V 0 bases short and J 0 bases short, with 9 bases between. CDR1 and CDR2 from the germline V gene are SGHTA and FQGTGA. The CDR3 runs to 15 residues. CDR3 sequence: CASSLTAASSYEQYF. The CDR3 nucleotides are TGTGCCAGCAGCTTAACCGCGGCTAGCTCCTACGAGCAGTACTTC.

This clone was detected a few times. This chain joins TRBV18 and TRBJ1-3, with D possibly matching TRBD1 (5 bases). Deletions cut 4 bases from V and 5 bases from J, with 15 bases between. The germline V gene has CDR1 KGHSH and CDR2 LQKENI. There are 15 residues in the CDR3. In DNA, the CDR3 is TGTGCCAGCTCACACAAAAGGGGCCTAAGAAACACCATATATTTT. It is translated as CASSHKRGLRNTIYF.

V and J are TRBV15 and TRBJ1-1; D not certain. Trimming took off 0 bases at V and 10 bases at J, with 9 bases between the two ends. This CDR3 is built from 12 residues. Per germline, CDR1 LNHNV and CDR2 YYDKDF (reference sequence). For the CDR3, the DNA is TGTGCCACCAGCAGAGAGGAGGGTCGAGCTTTCTTT. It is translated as CATSREEGRAFF.

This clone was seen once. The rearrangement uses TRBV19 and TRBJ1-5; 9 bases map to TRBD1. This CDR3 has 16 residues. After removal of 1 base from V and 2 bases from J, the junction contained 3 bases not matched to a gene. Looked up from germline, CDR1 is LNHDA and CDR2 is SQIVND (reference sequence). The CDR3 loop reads CASSIGTGDRNQPQHF. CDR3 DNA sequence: TGTGCCAGTAGTATAGGGACAGGGGACCGCAATCAGCCCCAGCATTTT.

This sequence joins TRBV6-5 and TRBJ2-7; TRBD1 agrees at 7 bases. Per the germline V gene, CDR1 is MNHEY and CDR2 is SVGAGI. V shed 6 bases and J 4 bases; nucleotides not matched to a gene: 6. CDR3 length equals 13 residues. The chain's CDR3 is CASRPKDRYEQYF. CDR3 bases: TGTGCCAGCAGGCCAAAGGACAGGTACGAGCAGTACTTC.

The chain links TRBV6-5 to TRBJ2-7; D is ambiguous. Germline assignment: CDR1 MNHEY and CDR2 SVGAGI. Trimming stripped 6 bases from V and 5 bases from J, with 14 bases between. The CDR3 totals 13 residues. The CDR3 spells CASSQVVQNEQYF. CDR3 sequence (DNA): TGTGCCAGCAGCCAGGTAGTACAGAACGAGCAGTACTTC.

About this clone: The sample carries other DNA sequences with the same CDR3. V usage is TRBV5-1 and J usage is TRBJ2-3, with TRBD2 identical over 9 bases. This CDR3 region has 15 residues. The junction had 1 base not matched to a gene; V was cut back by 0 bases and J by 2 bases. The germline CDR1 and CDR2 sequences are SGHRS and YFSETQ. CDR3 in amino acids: CASSLGGRVTDTQYF. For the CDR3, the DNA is TGCGCCAGCAGCTTGGGCGGGAGGGTCACAGATACGCAGTATTTT.

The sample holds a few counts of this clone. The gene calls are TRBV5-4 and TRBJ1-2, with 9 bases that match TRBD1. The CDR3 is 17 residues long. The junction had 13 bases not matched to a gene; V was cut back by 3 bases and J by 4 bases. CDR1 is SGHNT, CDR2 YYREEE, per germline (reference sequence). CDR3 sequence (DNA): TGTGCCAGCAGCTCCCCCGCGGGACAGGGCCCCTCCTATGGCTACACCTTC. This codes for CASSSPAGQGPSYGYTF.

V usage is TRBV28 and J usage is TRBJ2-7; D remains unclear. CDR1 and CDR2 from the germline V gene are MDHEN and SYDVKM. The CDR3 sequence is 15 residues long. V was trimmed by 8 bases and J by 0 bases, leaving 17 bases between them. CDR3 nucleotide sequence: TGTGCCAGCGTACTTTCACCGTTACCCTCCTACGAGCAGTACTTC. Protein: CASVLSPLPSYEQYF.

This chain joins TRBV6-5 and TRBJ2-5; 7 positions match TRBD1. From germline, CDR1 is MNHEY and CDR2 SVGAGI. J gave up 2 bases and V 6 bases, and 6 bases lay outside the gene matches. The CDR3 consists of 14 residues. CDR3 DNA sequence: TGTGCCAGCAGGATGGACAGGCTTCAAGAGACCCAGTACTTC. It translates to CASRMDRLQETQYF.

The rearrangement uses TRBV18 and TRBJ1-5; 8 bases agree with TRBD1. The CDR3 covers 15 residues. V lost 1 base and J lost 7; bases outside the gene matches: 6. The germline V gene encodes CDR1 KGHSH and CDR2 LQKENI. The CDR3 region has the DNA TGTGCCAGCTCACCACGCAGGGGGCAGGTCCAGCCCCAGCATTTT. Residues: CASSPRRGQVQPQHF.

As DNA, the CDR3 is TGTGCCAGCAGTTCAGGGGGGAATGGCTACACCTTC. This encodes CASSSGGNGYTF. The chain combines TRBV7-2 with TRBJ1-2, with 7 bases aligning to TRBD1. Germline-derived CDR1 and CDR2 are SGHTA and FQGNSA. The CDR3 has 12 residues. The V segment lost 6 bases and the J segment 6 bases; nucleotides outside the gene matches: 4.

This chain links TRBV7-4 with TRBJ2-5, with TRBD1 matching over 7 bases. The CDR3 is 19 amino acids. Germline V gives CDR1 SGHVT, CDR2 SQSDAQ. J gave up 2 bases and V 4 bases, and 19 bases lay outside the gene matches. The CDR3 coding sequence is TGTGCCAGCAGCTACCCTGCCTCGGGACAGCCAACCGAACAAGAGACCCAGTACTTC. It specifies CASSYPASGQPTEQETQYF.

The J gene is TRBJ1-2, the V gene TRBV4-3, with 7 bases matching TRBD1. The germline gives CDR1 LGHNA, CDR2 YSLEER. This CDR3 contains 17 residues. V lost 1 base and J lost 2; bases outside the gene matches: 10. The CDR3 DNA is TGCGCCAGCAGCCAAGTCGAGGGGGCAGACCTAAACTATGGCTACACCTTC. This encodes CASSQVEGADLNYGYTF.

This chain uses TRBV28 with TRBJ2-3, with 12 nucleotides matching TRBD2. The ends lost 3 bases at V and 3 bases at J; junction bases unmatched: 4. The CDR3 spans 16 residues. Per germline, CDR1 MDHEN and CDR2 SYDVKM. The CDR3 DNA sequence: TGTGCCAGCAGTTTGCTGACTAGCGGGGGTACAGATACGCAGTATTTT. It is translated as CASSLLTSGGTDTQYF. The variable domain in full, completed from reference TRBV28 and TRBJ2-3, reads DVKVTQSSRYLVKRTGEKVFLECVQDMDHENMFWYRQDPGLGLRLIYFSYDVKMKEKGDIPEGYSVSREKKERFSLILESASTNQTSMYLCASSLLTSGGTDTQYFGPGTRLTVL.